The rows below give T cell receptor beta chains drawn from one sample of a study of shared clonotypes between healthy human individuals. Assay: immunoSEQ multiplex PCR; the TCRdb copy retains only in-frame clones and omits some. The repertoire holds about 2 million clones, with 85% to 95% as singletons. Sequences were obtained from naive CD4+ T cells sorted from blood. All receptors derive from a young man in good health. CDR3s include the opening cysteine and the closing phenylalanine or tryptophan. The order of the fields is J gene, V gene, clone size, D gene, CDR3 protein, CDR3 DNA. The D gene is left open where the match is weak. Size is omitted from some rows. Given values are once, few, many or a class for expanded clones.

J: TRBJ1-5; V: TRBV6-1; size: .; D: .; CDR3: CASSELLNQPQHF; DNA: TGTGCCAGCAGTGAACTTTTGAATCAGCCCCAGCATTTT
J: TRBJ2-7; V: TRBV19; size: .; D: .; CDR3: CASSTWGGYEQYF; DNA: TGTGCCAGTAGTACCTGGGGTGGCTACGAGCAGTACTTC
J: TRBJ2-3; V: TRBV2; size: once; D: .; CDR3: CASTRGTISTDTQYF; DNA: TGTGCCAGCACCAGGGGAACTATTAGCACAGATACGCAGTATTTT
J: TRBJ2-1; V: TRBV5-1; size: .; D: .; CDR3: CASSLATGKWGNEQFF; DNA: TGCGCCAGCAGCTTGGCCACAGGGAAGTGGGGCAATGAGCAGTTCTTC
J: TRBJ2-1; V: TRBV12-1; size: once; D: .; CDR3: CASSPPTSGGIEQFF; DNA: TGTGCCAGCAGCCCGCCGACTAGCGGGGGAATTGAGCAGTTCTTC
J: TRBJ2-3; V: TRBV27; size: .; D: .; CDR3: CASKDRGDTQYF; DNA: TGTGCCAGCAAGGATCGCGGAGATACGCAGTATTTT
J: TRBJ1-4; V: TRBV5-1; size: once; D: .; CDR3: CASSLGRDGEKLFF; DNA: TGCGCCAGCAGCTTGGGCCGAGACGGTGAAAAACTGTTTTTT
J: TRBJ2-3; V: TRBV5-6; size: .; D: TRBD1; CDR3: CASSRQGDTQYF; DNA: TGTGCCAGCAGTCGACAGGGGGATACGCAGTATTTT
J: TRBJ2-1; V: TRBV2; size: .; D: .; CDR3: CASQVPGEQFF; DNA: TGTGCCTCGCAGGTCCCAGGTGAGCAGTTCTTC
J: TRBJ2-1; V: TRBV11-3; size: .; D: .; CDR3: CASSLGGRTSSYNEQFF; DNA: TGTGCCAGCAGCTTAGGCGGTAGGACAAGCTCCTACAATGAGCAGTTCTTC
J: TRBJ2-1; V: TRBV20-1; size: .; D: .; CDR3: CSASHNEQFF; DNA: TGCAGTGCTAGCCATAATGAGCAGTTCTTC
J: TRBJ2-1; V: TRBV7-2; size: .; D: TRBD2; CDR3: CASSSWTSGIYEQFF; DNA: TGTGCCAGCAGCTCCTGGACTAGCGGGATCTATGAGCAGTTCTTC
J: TRBJ1-5; V: TRBV2; size: .; D: .; CDR3: CASSAQPNSYQPQHF; DNA: TGTGCCAGCAGCGCACAGCCCAACAGCTATCAGCCCCAGCATTTT
J: TRBJ2-5; V: TRBV1; size: .; D: .; CDR3: CTSSLNPSLAVVETQYF; DNA: TGCACCAGCAGCCTCAACCCGAGCCTAGCTGTAGTAGAGACCCAGTACTTC
J: TRBJ1-5; V: TRBV6-6; size: .; D: .; CDR3: CASEGLGRSSNQPQHF; DNA: TGTGCCAGCGAGGGGTTGGGACGGTCGAGCAATCAGCCCCAGCATTTT
J: TRBJ2-5; V: TRBV10-3; size: .; D: TRBD2; CDR3: CAISESGLGQETQYF; DNA: TGTGCCATCAGTGAGTCCGGACTAGGCCAAGAGACCCAGTACTTC
J: TRBJ2-1; V: TRBV7-6; size: .; D: .; CDR3: CASSVHNEQFF; DNA: TGTGCCAGCAGCGTTCACAATGAGCAGTTCTTC
J: TRBJ2-1; V: TRBV6-5; size: .; D: .; CDR3: CASSYEGNVYNEQFF; DNA: TGTGCCAGCAGTTACGAGGGAAACGTCTACAATGAGCAGTTCTTC
J: TRBJ2-2; V: TRBV7-9; size: .; D: .; CDR3: CASSLGADTGELFF; DNA: TGTGCCAGCAGCTTAGGGGCAGACACCGGGGAGCTGTTTTTT
J: TRBJ1-5; V: TRBV7-9; size: .; D: .; CDR3: CASSPRDQPQHF; DNA: TGTGCCAGCAGCCCCAGGGACCAGCCCCAGCATTTT
J: TRBJ2-7; V: TRBV20-1; size: .; D: .; CDR3: CSASDPYEQYF; DNA: TGCAGTGCCTCAGACCCCTACGAGCAGTACTTC
J: TRBJ1-2; V: TRBV7-2; size: .; D: .; CDR3: CASSSAVPVNYGYTF; DNA: TGTGCCAGCAGCTCCGCAGTACCGGTTAACTATGGCTACACCTTC
J: TRBJ2-4; V: TRBV18; size: .; D: .; CDR3: CASSPGAKNIQYF; DNA: TGTGCCAGCTCACCCGGGGCCAAAAACATTCAGTACTTC
J: TRBJ2-4; V: TRBV9; size: .; D: .; CDR3: CASSASDTAENIQYF; DNA: TGTGCCAGCAGCGCATCGGACACGGCGGAAAACATTCAGTACTTC
J: TRBJ1-4; V: TRBV5-1; size: .; D: .; CDR3: CASRTATNEKLFF; DNA: TGCGCCAGCAGGACGGCAACTAATGAAAAACTGTTTTTT
J: TRBJ1-2; V: TRBV6-5; size: .; D: .; CDR3: CASSYGGPNYGYTF; DNA: TGTGCCAGCAGTTACGGGGGACCGAACTATGGCTACACCTTC
J: TRBJ2-1; V: TRBV5-6; size: .; D: TRBD1; CDR3: CASSLGTGVDNEQFF; DNA: TGTGCCAGCAGCCTCGGGACAGGAGTTGACAATGAGCAGTTCTTC
J: TRBJ2-7; V: TRBV7-8; size: .; D: TRBD2; CDR3: CASTSGRPSEQYF; DNA: TGTGCCAGCACTAGCGGGAGGCCCTCCGAGCAGTACTTC
J: TRBJ2-1; V: TRBV30; size: once; D: .; CDR3: CAAERSSYNEQFF; DNA: TGTGCCGCAGAGAGGAGCTCCTACAATGAGCAGTTCTTC
J: TRBJ2-7; V: TRBV5-1; size: .; D: TRBD2; CDR3: CASSLGLAVQAYEQYF; DNA: TGCGCCAGCAGCCTGGGACTAGCGGTACAGGCGTACGAGCAGTACTTC
J: TRBJ2-5; V: TRBV7-6; size: .; D: TRBD1; CDR3: CASSLGQGAETQYF; DNA: TGTGCCAGCAGCTTAGGACAGGGGGCAGAGACCCAGTACTTC
J: TRBJ2-5; V: TRBV20-1; size: .; D: .; CDR3: CSAGGALTQYF; DNA: TGCAGTGCTGGCGGGGCATTGACCCAGTACTTC
J: TRBJ1-5; V: TRBV19; size: .; D: .; CDR3: CASSTFGQISNQPQHF; DNA: TGTGCCAGTAGTACCTTTGGACAGATTAGCAATCAGCCCCAGCATTTT
J: TRBJ2-1; V: TRBV4-1; size: .; D: .; CDR3: CASSQDRGIYNEQFF; DNA: TGCGCCAGCAGCCAAGATCGAGGGATTTACAATGAGCAGTTCTTC
J: TRBJ2-3; V: TRBV7-2; size: .; D: .; CDR3: CASSSTGIKGTDTQYF; DNA: TGTGCCAGCAGCTCTACGGGAATTAAAGGCACAGATACGCAGTATTTT
J: TRBJ1-2; V: TRBV4-1; size: .; D: .; CDR3: CASSQDLVLGGFGYTF; DNA: TGCGCCAGCAGCCAAGATCTTGTTCTTGGAGGTTTTGGCTACACCTTC
J: TRBJ1-6; V: TRBV18; size: .; D: TRBD1; CDR3: CASSPNRGPNSPLHF; DNA: TGTGCCAGCTCCCCAAACAGGGGCCCTAATTCACCCCTCCACTTT
J: TRBJ2-7; V: TRBV5-1; size: .; D: .; CDR3: CASSLAEYSYEQYF; DNA: TGCGCCAGCAGCTTAGCGGAATATTCCTACGAGCAGTACTTC
J: TRBJ2-5; V: TRBV30; size: .; D: TRBD2; CDR3: CAWSVLAGEGKTQYF; DNA: TGTGCCTGGAGTGTACTAGCGGGAGAAGGGAAGACCCAGTACTTC
J: TRBJ2-2; V: TRBV19; size: few; D: .; CDR3: CASSPGRTANTGELFF; DNA: TGTGCCAGTAGTCCAGGACGGACCGCGAACACCGGGGAGCTGTTTTTT
J: TRBJ2-3; V: TRBV6-6; size: .; D: .; CDR3: CASSYSPLYTDTQYF; DNA: TGTGCCAGCAGTTACTCCCCGTTATATACAGATACGCAGTATTTT
J: TRBJ2-3; V: TRBV10-2; size: .; D: TRBD2; CDR3: CASWSGGFKTGDTQYF; DNA: TGCGCCAGCTGGAGCGGGGGCTTTAAAACGGGAGATACGCAGTATTTT
J: TRBJ2-1; V: TRBV9; size: .; D: .; CDR3: CASSVGLVKGYNEQFF; DNA: TGTGCCAGCAGCGTAGGACTAGTTAAGGGCTACAATGAGCAGTTCTTC
J: TRBJ2-1; V: TRBV29-1; size: .; D: .; CDR3: CSVDLGRNNEQFF; DNA: TGCAGCGTTGATCTGGGCCGAAACAATGAGCAGTTCTTC
J: TRBJ1-2; V: TRBV10-3; size: .; D: .; CDR3: CATQEDPTSGYTF; DNA: TGTGCCACCCAAGAGGACCCGACGAGTGGCTACACCTTC
J: TRBJ2-1; V: TRBV10-2; size: .; D: .; CDR3: CASSEGGSVRYNEQFF; DNA: TGCGCCAGCAGTGAGGGAGGTAGCGTGAGGTACAATGAGCAGTTCTTC